This T cell receptor (beta chain) was sequenced during a study of regulatory T cells in long-lasting Graves disease. With regard to this clonotype: As yet, its antigen is unknown.

Sequencing libraries for TCR beta were prepared with iRepertoire HTBI primers and Arm-PCR of CDR3 regions. Using its own MiXCR run on the multiplex PCR reads, TCRdb lists one record per CDR3 protein. The top ten hold roughly 18% of the sample, which has over 500,000 distinct CDR3 sequences, around 17% seen once. The CDR3 is 16 amino acids. Germline CDR1 MNHNS, CDR2 SASEGT. V was trimmed by 7 bases and J by 0 bases, leaving 16 bases between them. Time point reported: newly diagnosed GD, antithyroid drugs for less than 3 months. The authors made the TCR library using RNA they extracted from PBMCs. Study-wide points: Thyroid tissue was not studied; only peripheral blood was.

Separately, the same data were catalogued under a study of T cells in Graves' hyperthyroidism and ophthalmopathy.

This chain joins TRBV6-1 and TRBJ2-1, with D possibly being TRBD2 (5 bases). Sequenced here: peripheral blood mononuclear cells (PBMCs), sampled at new diagnosis, from a patient treated with antithyroid drugs. The TCR originated in a woman aged 25 to 39 with Graves disease. The CDR3 DNA follows: TGTGCCAGCATGAGGGAGACCTCCAGCTCCTACAATGAGCAGTTCTTC. Protein product: CASMRETSSSYNEQFF.